This TCR beta chain was observed in a study of blood T cell repertoires in COVID-19. Repertoires were generated with immunoSEQ multiplex PCR, while TCRdb's copy carries only in-frame clones and drops some. This sample has 200,000 to 300,000 clones; 86% occur once, and the top ten carry about 12%. The V end was cut by 0 bases, the J end by 1 base, with 10 bases between. The CDR3 loop spans 15 amino acids. Germline CDR1 and CDR2: SGHNT and YYREEE (reference sequence). The rearrangement links TRBV5-4 to TRBJ1-2; possibly TRBD1 for D (5 bases). This clonotype was obtained from a man at least 80 years old with acute or convalescent COVID-19. Material for sequencing was peripheral blood. Here the CDR3 reads CASSLEIGVNYGYTF. The CDR3 nucleotides are TGTGCCAGCAGCTTGGAGATAGGGGTTAACTATGGCTACACCTTC.